One T cell receptor (beta chain) is described in this entry. Its cognate antigen is unknown. Germline values: CDR1 SGHAT, CDR2 FQNNGV. Trimming stripped 2 bases from V and 3 bases from J, with 4 bases between. CDR3 length: 12 residues. The data were obtained in a study of cytomegalovirus exposure and HLA in healthy donors. Study outcomes and limitations: The classifier reportedly diagnosed cytomegalovirus status with high sensitivity and specificity. Some V segments, TRBV6-2 and TRBV6-3 among them, were indistinguishable and were therefore excluded.

PCR employed 60 Vbeta and 13 Jbeta primers. Authors' processing steps: An analysis that came later counted roughly 80 million unique TCR beta chains, 9 million to 12 million shared. The table came from immunoSEQ multiplex PCR; TCRdb's copy has only in-frame clones and leaves some out. That table is the source of V, J and clone size, and D and trimming were worked out from the DNA. The table lists just over 150,000 clones, approximately 79% of them singletons. The source is a woman between 50 and 59 years old in good health and CMV-seropositive. This sequence joins TRBV11-2 and TRBJ1-1; D gene unclear. Sequencing was performed on PBMCs. The CDR3 is CASSLYYTEAFF. CDR3 bases: TGTGCCAGCAGCTTATATTACACTGAAGCTTTCTTT.